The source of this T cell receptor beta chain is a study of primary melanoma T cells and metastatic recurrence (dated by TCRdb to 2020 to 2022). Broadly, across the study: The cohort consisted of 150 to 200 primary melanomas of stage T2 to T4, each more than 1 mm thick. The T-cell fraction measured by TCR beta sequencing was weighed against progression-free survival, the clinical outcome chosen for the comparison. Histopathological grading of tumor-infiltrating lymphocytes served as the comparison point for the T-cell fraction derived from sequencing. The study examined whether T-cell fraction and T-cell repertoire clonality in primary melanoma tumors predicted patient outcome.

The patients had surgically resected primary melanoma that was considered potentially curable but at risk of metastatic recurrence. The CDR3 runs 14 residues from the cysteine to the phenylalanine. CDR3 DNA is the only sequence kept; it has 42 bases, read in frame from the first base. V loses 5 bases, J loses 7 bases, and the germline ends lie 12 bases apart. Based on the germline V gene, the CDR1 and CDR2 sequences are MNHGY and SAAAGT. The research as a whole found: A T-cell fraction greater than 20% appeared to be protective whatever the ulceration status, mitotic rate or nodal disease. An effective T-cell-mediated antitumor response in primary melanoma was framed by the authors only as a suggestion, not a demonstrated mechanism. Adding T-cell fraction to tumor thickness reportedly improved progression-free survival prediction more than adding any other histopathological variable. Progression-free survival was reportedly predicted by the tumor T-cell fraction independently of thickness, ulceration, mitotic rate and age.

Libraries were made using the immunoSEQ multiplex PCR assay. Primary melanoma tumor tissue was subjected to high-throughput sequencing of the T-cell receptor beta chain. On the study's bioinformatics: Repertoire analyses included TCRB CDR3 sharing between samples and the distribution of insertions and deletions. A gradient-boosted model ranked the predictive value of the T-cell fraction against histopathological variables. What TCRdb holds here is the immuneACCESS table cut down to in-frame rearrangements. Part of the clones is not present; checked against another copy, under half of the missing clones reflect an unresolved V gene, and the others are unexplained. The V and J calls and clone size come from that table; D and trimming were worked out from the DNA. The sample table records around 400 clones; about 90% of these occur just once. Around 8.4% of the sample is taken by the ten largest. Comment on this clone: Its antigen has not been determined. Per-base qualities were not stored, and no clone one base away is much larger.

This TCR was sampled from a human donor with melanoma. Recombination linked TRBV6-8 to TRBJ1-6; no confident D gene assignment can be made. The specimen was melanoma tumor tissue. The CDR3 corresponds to CASSMYRRNSPLHF. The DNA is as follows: TGTGCCAGCAGTATGTACAGACGGAATTCACCCCTCCACTTT.